This passage covers 17 T cell receptor beta chains from one sample sequenced in a study of shared clonotypes between healthy human individuals. Profiling relied on immunoSEQ multiplex PCR, and the TCRdb table lists in-frame clones only, not all of them. This table has around 1 million clones, 60% to 85% appearing once. The source material was memory CD4+ T cells sorted from blood. Described subset: CD45RA-negative fraction. Source of these receptors: a young man in good health.

This clone was counted many times. The chain couples TRBV30 to TRBJ2-7, with TRBD2 matching over 10 bases. Germline V CDR1 and CDR2: GTSNPN, SVGIG (reference sequence). The V and J ends lost 2 bases and 3 bases, in that order; junction bases with no gene match: 1. This CDR3 is built from 13 residues. The CDR3, as DNA: TGTGCCTGGAGTATAGCGGGAGGCTACGAGCAGTACTTC. Its protein is CAWSIAGGYEQYF.

The V and J genes are TRBV6-5 and TRBJ2-1; 8 bases are a match to TRBD2. The CDR3 totals 14 residues. CDR1 and CDR2 (germline): MNHEY, SVGAGI. The ends lost 11 bases at V and 6 bases at J; junction bases unmatched: 12. CDR3 sequence (DNA): TGTGCCTCTAATGGGGGGACTAGGGGCAATGAGCAGTTCTTC. Its translation is CASNGGTRGNEQFF.

This sequence joins TRBV6-5 and TRBJ2-7; D might be TRBD1 or TRBD2, each matching 5 bases. CDR3 length: 13 residues. Germline V gene lookup returns CDR1 MNHEY and CDR2 SVGAGI. The ends were cut back, 6 bases at V and 4 bases at J, with 13 bases in the middle. The CDR3 loop is CASSRDGPYEQYF. CDR3 in DNA: TGTGCCAGCAGCCGGGACGGGCCGTACGAGCAGTACTTC.

The rearrangement links TRBV7-9 to TRBJ1-6; D gene ambiguous. The CDR3 sequence is 14 residues long. Germline-derived CDR1 and CDR2 are SEHNR and FQNEAQ (reference sequence). Trimming took 3 bases from V and 8 from J, leaving 11 bases between them. The CDR3 sequence is CASSLDGRYSPLHF. The CDR3 nucleotides read TGTGCCAGCAGCTTGGACGGACGGTATTCACCCCTCCACTTT.

The chain combines TRBV5-4 with TRBJ2-3; D gene ambiguous. CDR3 length equals 18 residues. The germline gives CDR1 SGHNT, CDR2 YYREEE (reference sequence). The V and J ends lost 0 bases and 0 bases respectively, with 17 bases between them. This CDR3 reads CASSLDLQRLKSTDTQYF. The CDR3 DNA is TGTGCCAGCAGCTTGGATCTACAGAGGTTGAAGAGCACAGATACGCAGTATTTT.

The chain links TRBV12-5 to TRBJ1-1; 8 bases fit TRBD1. The germline V gene has CDR1 LGHNT and CDR2 FRNRAP. The CDR3 totals 18 residues. Germline trimming cut 1 base from V and 4 bases from J; bases unmatched to any gene: 14. CDR3 protein: CASGLGRKTGDVGTEAFF. The CDR3 DNA reads as TGTGCTAGTGGTTTGGGACGTAAGACAGGGGACGTGGGCACTGAAGCTTTCTTT.

V usage is TRBV11-2 and J usage is TRBJ2-1; D gene ambiguous. The germline gives CDR1 SGHAT, CDR2 FQNNGV. This CDR3 spans 14 amino acids. The V gene lost 2 bases and the J gene lost 0 bases, with 5 bases spanning the gap. CDR3 sequence: CASSLMSSYNEQFF. As DNA, the CDR3 is TGTGCCAGCAGCTTAATGAGCTCCTACAATGAGCAGTTCTTC.

The J gene is TRBJ2-7, the V gene TRBV11-2; 10 bases match TRBD2. After removal of 7 bases from V and 5 bases from J, the junction contained 14 bases not matched to a gene. The CDR3 spans 16 residues. From germline, CDR1 is SGHAT and CDR2 FQNNGV. The CDR3 DNA reads TGTGCCAGCAACCTCGCTGATAGCGGGAGGAGAAACGAGCAGTACTTC. Encoded protein: CASNLADSGRRNEQYF.

This rearrangement joins TRBV14 to TRBJ2-1, with D possibly TRBD2 on 7 matching bases. The CDR3 is made up of 16 amino acids. Trimming cost V 4 bases and J 4 bases, with 17 bases left between them. Germline loops: CDR1 SGHDN, CDR2 FVKESK. The CDR3 spells CASSPRGGLQYNEQFF. The CDR3 region has the DNA TGTGCCAGCAGCCCAAGAGGGGGACTACAATACAATGAGCAGTTCTTC.

The chain joins TRBV2 to TRBJ1-1; D gene unclear. Germline values: CDR1 SNHLY, CDR2 FYNNEI. V lost 2 bases and J 0 bases, leaving 16 bases between the germline ends. This CDR3 contains 17 residues. The CDR3 spells CASSEWAGTRVNTEAFF. The CDR3 nucleotides are TGTGCCAGCAGTGAATGGGCAGGAACTCGAGTGAACACTGAAGCTTTCTTT.

Worth noting for this clone: This specimen includes other DNA sequences encoding the same CDR3. This chain connects TRBV13 to TRBJ1-3; D unresolved. The CDR3 is 14 amino acids. Trimming cost V 3 bases and J 1 base, with 7 bases left between them. CDR1 and CDR2 from the germline V gene are PRHDT and FYEKMQ (reference sequence). The CDR3 bases are TGTGCCAGCAGCTTTGAGAATTCTGGAAACACCATATATTTT. This codes for CASSFENSGNTIYF.

The V gene is TRBV7-9, the J gene TRBJ2-3, with D perhaps matching TRBD2 (6 bases). The CDR3 spans 16 residues. CDR1 SEHNR and CDR2 FQNEAQ come from the germline V gene (reference sequence). V was shortened by 4 bases and J by 4 bases, with 18 bases between the two germline ends. CDR3 protein: CASSSLKGRLSDTQYF. Here the CDR3 DNA reads TGTGCCAGCAGCTCCCTGAAGGGGAGGCTATCAGATACGCAGTATTTT.

The chain couples TRBV30 to TRBJ1-6; a possible D gene is TRBD1 (6 bases). CDR3 size: 13 residues. V was pared by 2 bases and J by 10 bases, with 12 bases between. Per the germline V gene, CDR1 is GTSNPN and CDR2 is SVGIG (reference sequence). Here the CDR3 DNA reads TGTGCCTGGAGTTTGGGGGCAGGCTCACCCCTCCACTTT. Its translation: CAWSLGAGSPLHF.

The chain combines TRBV6-1 with TRBJ2-3; 7 bases fit TRBD2. This CDR3 has 15 residues. CDR1 and CDR2 (germline): MNHNS, SASEGT. With 7 bases clipped from V and 0 bases from J, the junction kept 7 bases outside the gene matches. CDR3 residues: CASKSSGVSTDTQYF. Here the CDR3 DNA reads TGTGCCAGCAAGTCGAGCGGGGTGAGCACAGATACGCAGTATTTT.

The gene calls are TRBV29-1 and TRBJ1-1; maybe TRBD1 (6 bases). This CDR3 region has 11 residues. The germline CDR1 and CDR2 sequences are SQVTM and ANQGSEA. Trimming took off 6 bases at V and 8 bases at J, with 13 bases between the two ends. This CDR3 reads CSVTGGLEAFF. The CDR3 coding sequence is TGCAGCGTGACAGGTGGTTTGGAAGCTTTCTTT.

The rearrangement links TRBV5-1 to TRBJ2-1; tentatively, D is TRBD2 (7 bases). The V end lost 4 bases, the J end lost 8 bases, and 19 bases lay between the germline ends. Germline V lookup: CDR1 SGHRS, CDR2 YFSETQ. CDR3 size: 15 residues. DNA for the CDR3: TGCGCCAGCAGCCGGGGGGCTAGCGGTGCGGATGAGCAGTTCTTC. Protein product: CASSRGASGADEQFF.

J is TRBJ2-1 and V is TRBV27, with D perhaps TRBD2 (6 bases). Germline values: CDR1 MNHEY, CDR2 SMNVEV (reference sequence). The CDR3 sequence is 13 residues long. V lost 4 bases and J lost 6, with 10 bases in between. The CDR3: CASSSNGGNEQFF. CDR3 DNA: TGTGCCAGCAGTTCCAACGGGGGCAATGAGCAGTTCTTC.